These 21 T cell receptor beta chains share one sample of origin, sequenced in a study of CD8+ T cells in alopecia areata. Following extraction, RNA underwent reverse transcription to cDNA, which served as the sequencing template. Clones were sequenced by immunoSEQ multiplex PCR, and TCRdb holds only the in-frame ones, with some missing. The sample has fewer than 90,000 clones; about 53% are singletons. The material sequenced was NKG2D-high CD8+ T cells sorted from blood. These receptors were obtained from a human donor with alopecia areata.

The rearrangement links TRBV4-1 to TRBJ1-6; 9 bases fit TRBD1. The V gene end was trimmed by 0 bases and the J gene end by 13 bases; junction bases not matched to a gene: 7. The CDR3 consists of 15 residues. Germline CDR1 reads MGHRA; CDR2 reads YSYEKL. As DNA, the CDR3 is TGCGCCAGCAGCCAAGAGGGCAGGACAGGGGACCCCCTCCACTTT. Its protein product is CASSQEGRTGDPLHF.

This chain uses TRBV30 with TRBJ2-3, with TRBD2 as a possible D gene (7 bases). Trimming removed 3 bases from V and 2 bases from J, with 15 bases in between. CDR1 and CDR2 (germline): GTSNPN, SVGIG (reference sequence). The CDR3 sequence is 15 residues long. This CDR3 reads CAWRPGAGDTDTQYF. In DNA form, the CDR3 reads TGTGCCTGGAGGCCAGGGGCGGGGGACACAGATACGCAGTATTTT.

V usage is TRBV28 and J usage is TRBJ1-2; perhaps TRBD1 as D (6 bases). The CDR3 is made up of 12 amino acids. V shed 3 bases and J shed 6 bases, with 8 bases lying between them. In germline, CDR1 is MDHEN, CDR2 SYDVKM. The CDR3 loop reads CASSFPGDGYTF. CDR3 DNA: TGTGCCAGCAGTTTTCCAGGGGATGGCTACACCTTC.

This clone was counted only a few times. The genes are TRBV30 and TRBJ2-1; 10 bases map to TRBD2. The CDR3 runs 16 residues. V lost 1 base and J lost 8; bases outside the gene matches: 11. Germline loops: CDR1 GTSNPN, CDR2 SVGIG (reference sequence). CDR3 residues: CAWSGKREGSGDEQFF. In DNA form, the CDR3 reads TGTGCCTGGAGTGGAAAGCGGGAGGGCTCCGGCGATGAGCAGTTCTTC.

The rearrangement uses TRBV28 and TRBJ2-7, with 7 bases fitting TRBD1. The CDR3 loop spans 15 amino acids. The ends lost 6 bases at V and 0 bases at J; junction bases unmatched: 8. Germline values: CDR1 MDHEN, CDR2 SYDVKM. This CDR3 reads CASSPTGPFSYEQYF. CDR3 in DNA: TGTGCCAGCAGCCCGACAGGGCCCTTCTCCTACGAGCAGTACTTC. The full variable domain, completed using reference TRBV28 and TRBJ2-7, is DVKVTQSSRYLVKRTGEKVFLECVQDMDHENMFWYRQDPGLGLRLIYFSYDVKMKEKGDIPEGYSVSREKKERFSLILESASTNQTSMYLCASSPTGPFSYEQYFGPGTRLTVT.

V and J are TRBV10-1 and TRBJ2-1; no definite D call. CDR3 size: 9 residues. Germline-derived CDR1 and CDR2 are WNHNN and SYGVQD (reference sequence). Trimming left V 5 bases short and J 9 bases short, with 2 bases between. The chain's CDR3 is CASSLEQFF. For the CDR3, the DNA is TGCGCCAGCAGTCTTGAGCAGTTCTTC.

This clone came up once. The J gene is TRBJ1-2, the V gene TRBV4-1, with D maybe TRBD1 (6 bases). The germline CDR1 and CDR2 sequences are MGHRA and YSYEKL. The CDR3 has 16 amino acids. The V gene lost 0 bases and the J gene lost 0 bases, with 11 bases spanning the gap. This CDR3 is CASSQEDRAANYGYTF. The CDR3 nucleotides read TGCGCCAGCAGCCAAGAGGACAGAGCAGCTAACTATGGCTACACCTTC.

In its sample, this clone was seen once. This chain joins TRBV27 and TRBJ2-7, with D possibly TRBD1 on 5 matching bases. V lost 5 bases to trimming and J lost 3 bases, with 14 bases between them. The germline V gene has CDR1 MNHEY and CDR2 SMNVEV (reference sequence). The CDR3 extends over 14 amino acids. CDR3 sequence: CASSLRAGNYEQYF. The CDR3 DNA follows: TGTGCCAGCAGTCTAAGGGCAGGGAACTACGAGCAGTACTTC.

This clone has only a few counts. The rearrangement joins TRBV29-1 to TRBJ2-7; no definite D call. The germline gives CDR1 SQVTM, CDR2 ANQGSEA. The CDR3 has 15 residues. V gave up 3 bases and J gave up 1 base, with 16 bases separating them. CDR3 in amino acids: CSVERGSGRSYEQYF. The CDR3, as DNA: TGCAGCGTTGAGCGCGGCTCCGGGCGATCCTACGAGCAGTACTTC.

V and J are TRBV7-9 and TRBJ2-1, with D hard to call. Trimming pared 10 bases from V and 6 bases from J, leaving 13 bases between. Per the germline V gene, CDR1 is SEHNR and CDR2 is FQNEAQ (reference sequence). The CDR3 length is 12 residues. The CDR3 reads CAILLLTNEQFF. CDR3 nucleotide sequence: TGTGCCATCCTCTTACTCACCAATGAGCAGTTCTTC.

This chain links TRBV28 with TRBJ2-7, with D possibly being TRBD1 or TRBD2 (5 bases each). The CDR3 has 13 residues. Germline V gives CDR1 MDHEN, CDR2 SYDVKM. With 11 bases removed from V and 2 bases from J, the gap between germline ends came to 16 bases. CDR3 coding DNA: TGTGCCTCGCAAGCAGGGACCACCTACGAGCAGTACTTC. Residues: CASQAGTTYEQYF.

This clone was seen once. The V gene is TRBV27, the J gene TRBJ2-1, with TRBD2 matching over 12 bases. Germline loops: CDR1 MNHEY, CDR2 SMNVEV (reference sequence). Trimming removed 8 bases from V and 4 bases from J; junction bases left unmatched: 0. The CDR3 runs to 13 residues. DNA for the CDR3: TGTGCCAGCGGACTAGCGGGGTACAATGAGCAGTTCTTC. Amino acid sequence: CASGLAGYNEQFF.

The rearrangement uses TRBV4-3 and TRBJ2-1, with a weak D call TRBD1 (5 bases). V was trimmed by 4 bases and J by 7 bases, leaving 14 bases between them. The CDR3 has 14 amino acids. Germline CDR1 and CDR2: LGHNA and YSLEER. The CDR3 is CASSLQGSGNEQFF. The CDR3 nucleotides are TGCGCCAGCAGCCTTCAGGGATCAGGGAATGAGCAGTTCTTC.

This clone was observed a handful of times. The CDR3 DNA reads as TGCGCCAGCAGTGCGGCCGGGGAGCTGTTTTTT. Translating gives CASSAAGELFF. The gene calls are TRBV10-2 and TRBJ2-2; no definite D call. Germline V gene lookup returns CDR1 WSHSY and CDR2 SAAADI. The CDR3 loop spans 11 amino acids. Deletions cut 4 bases from V and 6 bases from J, with 3 bases between.

This clone occurred a few times. CDR3 DNA sequence: TGCGCCAGCAGGGGGGATGACACCGGGGAGCTGTTTTTT. Its translation: CASRGDDTGELFF. The rearrangement uses TRBV5-1 and TRBJ2-2; tentatively, D is TRBD1 or TRBD2 (5 bases each). Germline-derived CDR1 and CDR2 are SGHRS and YFSETQ. The CDR3 is 13 residues long. The ends were cut back, 5 bases at V and 3 bases at J, with 8 bases in the middle.

The chain combines TRBV7-2 with TRBJ2-7; no firm D call. V dropped 4 bases and J dropped 2 bases, with 3 bases sitting between them. The germline gives CDR1 SGHTA, CDR2 FQGNSA. CDR3 length: 11 amino acids. DNA of the CDR3: TGTGCCAGCAGCTGGGCCTACGAGCAGTACTTC. Protein: CASSWAYEQYF.

J is TRBJ1-1 and V is TRBV5-1; D unresolved. Per the germline V gene, CDR1 is SGHRS and CDR2 is YFSETQ. V lost 5 bases and J lost 5, with 13 bases in between. The CDR3 has 13 amino acids. The CDR3: CASSPTGRTEAFF. CDR3 DNA: TGCGCCAGCAGTCCGACGGGTCGGACTGAAGCTTTCTTT.

This clone has only a few counts. V and J are TRBV29-1 and TRBJ1-2, with 10 bases that match TRBD1. The ends lost 4 bases at V and 6 bases at J; junction bases unmatched: 2. This CDR3 contains 12 residues. From germline, CDR1 is SQVTM and CDR2 ANQGSEA. The CDR3 DNA is TGCAGCGTTGTTGACAGGGGGCATGGCTACACCTTC. This translates into CSVVDRGHGYTF.

This chain links TRBV5-1 with TRBJ2-2; D possibly uses TRBD1 or TRBD2 (5 bases each). The germline CDR1 and CDR2 sequences are SGHRS and YFSETQ. The V end was cut by 4 bases, the J end by 1 base, with 11 bases between. CDR3 length: 15 residues. The CDR3 protein is CASSRGTVNTGELFF. Here the CDR3 DNA reads TGCGCCAGCAGCCGTGGGACGGTGAACACCGGGGAGCTGTTTTTT.

The V call is TRBV7-2, the J call TRBJ1-1; no definite D call. CDR3 length equals 10 residues. CDR1 SGHTA and CDR2 FQGNSA come from the germline V gene. The V end was cut by 3 bases, the J end by 7 bases, with 3 bases between. The DNA of the CDR3 is TGTGCCAGCAGCTTTCATGAAGCTTTCTTT. Translation gives CASSFHEAFF.

The chain has TRBV4-1 and TRBJ1-2; D is perhaps TRBD1 (5 bases). CDR1 is MGHRA and CDR2 is YSYEKL in the germline V gene. With 5 bases removed from V and 6 bases from J, the gap between germline ends came to 16 bases. The CDR3 consists of 14 residues. The CDR3: CASSRAGRDDGYTF. CDR3 DNA: TGCGCCAGCAGCAGAGCGGGACGAGATGATGGCTACACCTTC.